This TCR beta chain was retrieved from a study of T-cell memory formation after mild COVID-19. There are 13 residues in the CDR3. Germline CDR1 reads SGHRS; CDR2 reads YFSETQ. TCRdb used MiXCR to reprocess the 5' RACE reads, holding one entry per CDR3 protein. The repertoire has over 500,000 distinct CDR3 sequences, around a sixth of them found once; the top ten carry about 8.1%. Of note for this clonotype: One end of the junction does not line up with germline, which may come from a read error.

Sequencing input: PBMCs or a T cell subset sorted from them (not recorded which). This sequence originates from an adult woman who had mild COVID-19 (a few samples of this study predate the infection). Cell type and time point are not known. The gene calls are TRBV5-1 and TRBJ1-2; D perhaps matches TRBD1 (5 bases). This CDR3 is CASSLKDNYGYTF. In nucleotides, the CDR3 is TGCGCCAGCAGCTTAAAGGACAACTATGGATACACCTTC.